This TCR beta chain derives from a study of blood T cell repertoires in COVID-19 (dated by TCRdb to about 2020). At the level of the whole study: Samples covering the acute and convalescent phases of COVID-19 were provided by collaborators in the United States, Italy and Spain. The material from the prospective study consisted of cDNA or gDNA derived from T cells, B-cell-depleted T cells, or PBMCs. Deeply sampled blood TCRbeta repertoires from subjects exposed to, actively infected with, or recovered from COVID-19 were included in the dataset. A freely available public database, intended as a resource for researchers studying the immune response to SARS-CoV-2, is where the repertoires were released. Samples came from the ongoing ImmuneRACE study (first 160 participants) plus 1,254 subjects from 6 global collaborators. A de-identified subject ID, COVID-19 status, age in years and sex were almost always included in the sample metadata. Where available, HLA class I and class II types were taken from metadata supplied by the sample provider and were not determined by assay-based typing.

The paper's findings and limits, for the study overall: The amount of clinical and demographic metadata varied by source and participant and was provided uncurated.

Counted from cysteine to phenylalanine, this CDR3 has 14 amino acids. The CDR3 DNA has 42 bases and is translated from base 1. The germline V end is reduced by 7 bases and the J end by 0 bases; junction bases left unmatched: 5. CDR1 and CDR2, looked up from the germline V gene, are MDHEN and SYDVKM. TCRbeta CDR3 regions were amplified from genomic DNA by means of the immunoSEQ Assay, a bias-controlled multiplex PCR. The original methods were these. The number of nucleated cells in each sample was estimated from the amplification of reference gene primers within the assay. Sequence reads were collapsed and filtered to measure the absolute abundance of every unique TCRbeta CDR3 rearrangement. For each sample, productive Simpson clonality was calculated by taking the square root of Simpson's diversity index across productive rearrangements. Entries here come from immuneACCESS through TCRdb and include only in-frame sequences with V and J called. Some clones fail to appear in such tables; in the studies checked, an unresolved V gene covers under half of the shortfall, and the cause of the remainder is unknown. V and J calls and clone size are as listed in that table; D and trimming were resolved from the DNA. The sample table contains some 99,000 clones; only one count was recorded for around 80% of them. Roughly 4% of the sample lies in the top ten.

Each collaborating institution followed its own protocols to collect whole blood in K2EDTA tubes. For TCRbeta analysis, collaborators shipped samples in one of three forms: frozen whole blood, isolated PBMCs, or DNA extracted from either of those sample types. To note about this clone: Its specific antigen is unknown. Base qualities are not recorded, but no much larger clone differs from it by a single base.

The chain is encoded by TRBV28 joined to TRBJ2-7, with 8 central nucleotides matching TRBD2. This TCR derives from a human donor in a cohort sampled during active or convalescent COVID-19. What was sequenced was peripheral blood. The CDR3: CASIPGTSSYEQYF. At the DNA level, the sequence is TGTGCCAGCATCCCCGGGACTAGCTCCTACGAGCAGTACTTC.